These 28 T cell receptor beta chains were sequenced from one sample in a study of T-cell memory formation after mild COVID-19. TCRdb re-called the 5' RACE reads through MiXCR, storing one row per CDR3 protein. The sample has approximately 210,000 distinct CDR3 sequences; approximately 20% are singletons. Material for sequencing was PBMCs or a T cell subset sorted from them (not recorded which). These receptors originate from an adult woman who had mild COVID-19 (a few samples of this study predate the infection). Cell type and time point are not known.

The chain joins TRBV18 to TRBJ2-5; D ambiguous. The V gene lost 6 bases and the J gene lost 2 bases, with 10 bases spanning the gap. This CDR3 has 13 amino acids. CDR1 and CDR2 from the germline V gene are KGHSH and LQKENI. CDR3 in DNA: TGTGCCAGCTCCACCCACAGTCAAGAGACCCAGTACTTC. It encodes CASSTHSQETQYF.

At least ten counts were recorded for this clonotype. The chain joins TRBV7-9 to TRBJ2-3; 8 nucleotides agree with TRBD1. This CDR3 has 15 amino acids. Germline trimming cut 4 bases from V and 2 bases from J; bases unmatched to any gene: 5. Germline values: CDR1 SEHNR, CDR2 FQNEAQ (reference sequence). The CDR3 loop reads CASSSRTGNTDTQYF. CDR3 nucleotides: TGTGCCAGCAGCTCACGGACAGGGAACACAGATACGCAGTATTTT.

This clonotype was seen only a few times. The chain employs TRBV6-1 and TRBJ2-1; TRBD2 agrees at 7 bases. This CDR3 comprises 15 residues. Germline assignment: CDR1 MNHNS and CDR2 SASEGT. Trimming removed 2 bases from V and 6 bases from J; junction bases left unmatched: 7. The chain's CDR3 is CASSESGGPGNEQFF. Written as DNA, the CDR3 is TGTGCCAGCAGTGAATCGGGGGGTCCGGGCAATGAGCAGTTCTTC.

The genes are TRBV3-2 and TRBJ2-1; no check of the table's D call, TRBD2, against the DNA was made. TRBV3-2 is annotated as a pseudogene. The CDR3 is 18 amino acids. The CDR3, as DNA: TGTGCCAGCAGCCAAGTTGCGGCGGGAGGGCCCCCCTACAATGAGCAGTTCTTC. This codes for CASSQVAAGGPPYNEQFF.

CDR3 sequence reads: CASSFAEAYGYTF. In nucleotides, the CDR3 is TGCGCCAGCAGCTTTGCAGAGGCCTATGGCTACACCTTC. The rearrangement joins TRBV5-1 to TRBJ1-2, with D unresolved. Trimming left V 2 bases short and J 4 bases short, with 9 bases between. The CDR3 is made up of 13 amino acids. Germline V gene sequence: CDR1 SGHRS, CDR2 YFSETQ.

This clonotype was detected a few times. The rearrangement uses TRBV12-3 or TRBV12-4 and TRBJ2-6; D is perhaps TRBD2 (5 bases). The CDR3 consists of 15 residues. Trimming took off 5 bases at V and 0 bases at J, with 8 bases between the two ends. The CDR3, as DNA: TGTGCCAGCAGTGGGAGCGACTCTGGGGCCAACGTCCTGACTTTC. Translating gives CASSGSDSGANVLTF.

This chain links TRBV29-1 with TRBJ1-3; TRBD1 might be the D (5 bases). This CDR3 contains 14 residues. Germline V gene lookup returns CDR1 SQVTM and CDR2 ANQGSEA. Trimming removed 6 bases at V and 4 bases at J, with 16 bases between. The chain's CDR3 is CSVGTTASGNTIYF. The DNA of the CDR3 is TGCAGCGTAGGGACGACGGCATCGGGAAACACCATATATTTT. Full variable domain (rest looked up from reference TRBV29-1 and TRBJ1-3): SAVISQKPSRDICQRGTSLTIQCQVDSQVTMMFWYRQQPGQSLTLIATANQGSEATYESGFVIDKFPISRPNLTFSTLTVSNMSPEDSSIYLCSVGTTASGNTIYFGEGSWLTVV.

The chain couples TRBV4-1 to TRBJ2-3, with TRBD1 matching 7 bases. There are 15 residues in the CDR3. Germline V gene sequence: CDR1 MGHRA, CDR2 YSYEKL. V shed 4 bases, J shed 2 bases, and the junction held 6 bases outside the gene matches. CDR3 sequence (DNA): TGCGCCAGCAGCCGCATACAGGGGAACACAGATACGCAGTATTTT. Translating gives CASSRIQGNTDTQYF.

The rearrangement links TRBV29-1 to TRBJ2-3, with TRBD1 matching 10 bases. Germline lookup yields CDR1 SQVTM and CDR2 ANQGSEA. With V trimmed by 6 bases and J by 1 base, 10 bases remained unmatched. The CDR3 totals 16 residues. CDR3 loop: CSVTAGTGAGTDTQYF. The CDR3 nucleotides read TGCAGCGTCACCGCCGGGACAGGGGCCGGCACAGATACGCAGTATTTT.

This clonotype was seen ten or more times. The genes are TRBV12-3 or TRBV12-4 and TRBJ2-7; D gene ambiguous. V lost 4 bases to trimming and J lost 4 bases, with 5 bases between them. The CDR3 covers 11 residues. The CDR3 spells CASSSQYEQYF. The CDR3 DNA reads TGTGCCAGCAGTTCGCAATACGAGCAGTACTTC.

This sequence joins TRBV4-3 and TRBJ2-2; TRBD2 matches at 8 bases. CDR1 is LGHNA, CDR2 YSLEER, per germline. The CDR3 is made up of 16 amino acids. Trimming cost V 2 bases and J 1 base; bases outside gene matches: 3. The CDR3 DNA is TGCGCCAGCAGCCAACGACTAGCGCAGAACACCGGGGAGCTGTTTTTT. Protein product: CASSQRLAQNTGELFF.

This clonotype was detected many times. The chain couples TRBV7-9 to TRBJ2-3; TRBD2 agrees at 10 bases. Looked up from germline, CDR1 is SEHNR and CDR2 is FQNEAQ (reference sequence). After removal of 4 bases from V and 1 base from J, the junction contained 2 bases not matched to a gene. There are 15 residues in the CDR3. In nucleotides, the CDR3 is TGTGCCAGCAGCTCCGGGACTAGCGGCACAGATACGCAGTATTTT. This encodes CASSSGTSGTDTQYF.

There are a few counts of this clonotype. The chain joins TRBV12-3 or TRBV12-4 to TRBJ1-4; no definite D call. The length of the CDR3 is 12 residues. V lost 3 bases, J lost 8 bases, and 7 bases lay in between. The CDR3 DNA reads TGTGCCAGCAGTTTTGATGACGAAAAACTGTTTTTT. Residues: CASSFDDEKLFF.

This clonotype was recorded a few times. The rearrangement uses TRBV7-2 and TRBJ1-2; 7 bases are shared with TRBD1. The ends lost 3 bases at V and 4 bases at J; junction bases unmatched: 5. Germline lookup yields CDR1 SGHTA and CDR2 FQGNSA. The CDR3 sequence is 14 residues long. Here the CDR3 DNA reads TGTGCCAGCAGCTTGAAGACAGGGCCCTATGGCTACACCTTC. It translates to CASSLKTGPYGYTF.

This clonotype occurred a few times. The chain employs TRBV7-9 and TRBJ2-5; 12 bases fit TRBD1. The CDR3 covers 15 residues. Germline V gives CDR1 SEHNR, CDR2 FQNEAQ (reference sequence). J gave up 5 bases and V 5 bases, and 6 bases lay outside the gene matches. CDR3 region: CASSAPGTGGETQYF. In DNA, the CDR3 is TGTGCCAGCAGCGCCCCCGGGACAGGGGGCGAGACCCAGTACTTC.

The sample holds a few counts of this clonotype. The chain combines TRBV9 with TRBJ2-3, with D possibly matching TRBD2 (5 bases). V lost 3 bases to trimming and J lost 5 bases, with 10 bases between them. CDR3 length: 13 amino acids. Per the germline V gene, CDR1 is SGDLS and CDR2 is YYNGEE. The DNA for the CDR3 is TGTGCCAGCAGCGCCTCACTAGAAGATACGCAGTATTTT. Translation: CASSASLEDTQYF.

The chain joins TRBV30 to TRBJ2-3; the D gene is possibly TRBD1 (5 bases). The CDR3 is 12 amino acids. The V and J ends lost 4 bases and 3 bases respectively, with 8 bases between them. Germline CDR1 is GTSNPN and CDR2 is SVGIG (reference sequence). As DNA, the CDR3 is TGTGCCTGGAATCCAGGGACAGATACGCAGTATTTT. This translates into CAWNPGTDTQYF. The full variable domain, rest sourced from reference TRBV30 and TRBJ2-3, is SQTIHQWPATLVQPVGSPLSLECTVEGTSNPNLYWYRQAAGRGLQLLFYSVGIGQISSEVPQNLSASRPQDRQFILSSKKLLLSDSGFYLCAWNPGTDTQYFGPGTRLTVL.

This clonotype was detected ten times or more. The chain carries TRBV20-1 and TRBJ1-1, with 9 positions matching TRBD1. Germline loops: CDR1 DFQATT, CDR2 SNEGSKA (reference sequence). CDR3 length: 16 residues. V was pared by 3 bases and J by 0 bases, with 8 bases of the junction left unmatched. The DNA of the CDR3 is TGCAGTGCTAGGGAGATCGGGACAGGGATGAACACTGAAGCTTTCTTT. Translation: CSAREIGTGMNTEAFF.

The J gene is TRBJ2-5, the V gene TRBV15; tentative D call: TRBD2 (5 bases). Per germline, CDR1 LNHNV and CDR2 YYDKDF (reference sequence). V was trimmed by 0 bases and J by 3 bases, leaving 8 bases between them. This CDR3 contains 14 residues. The CDR3 loop reads CATSRDRGEETQYF. CDR3 DNA: TGTGCCACCAGCAGAGACCGGGGAGAAGAGACCCAGTACTTC.

The V and J genes are TRBV10-2 and TRBJ2-2; D remains ambiguous. Trimming left V 2 bases short and J 1 base short, with 5 bases between. Per germline, CDR1 WSHSY and CDR2 SAAADI. CDR3 length equals 14 residues. Here the CDR3 DNA reads TGCGCCAGCAGTGAGGGGGTGAACACCGGGGAGCTGTTTTTT. Protein: CASSEGVNTGELFF.

This clonotype was detected a few times. V is TRBV12-3 or TRBV12-4 and J is TRBJ1-5; D is undetermined. Trimming took off 7 bases at V and 0 bases at J, with 13 bases between the two ends. The CDR3 is 15 amino acids. CDR3 bases: TGTGCCAGCACGCGGTCCGGGTATAGCAATCAGCCCCAGCATTTT. It translates to CASTRSGYSNQPQHF.

This chain uses TRBV7-9 with TRBJ1-1, with D maybe TRBD1 (5 bases). Germline V CDR1 and CDR2: SEHNR, FQNEAQ (reference sequence). With 0 bases removed from V and 4 bases from J, the gap between germline ends came to 9 bases. The CDR3 length is 14 residues. The CDR3 DNA sequence: TGTGCCAGCAGCTTAGCCCAGGGAGTCACTGAAGCTTTCTTT. It codes for CASSLAQGVTEAFF. The full variable domain, in which reference TRBV7-9 and TRBJ1-1 provide the parts outside the CDR3, is DTGVSQNPRHKITKRGQNVTFRCDPISEHNRLYWYRQTLGQGPEFLTYFQNEAQLEKSRLLSDRFSAERPKGSFSTLEIQRTEQGDSAMYLCASSLAQGVTEAFFGQGTRLTVV.

This clonotype has only a few counts. The chain links TRBV9 to TRBJ1-1; D is unresolved. This CDR3 contains 15 residues. V was trimmed by 3 bases and J by 5 bases, leaving 17 bases between them. In germline, CDR1 is SGDLS, CDR2 YYNGEE. CDR3 nucleotide sequence: TGTGCCAGCAGCGCCCACAAGTCACGGCCGACTGAAGCTTTCTTT. It translates to CASSAHKSRPTEAFF.

This clonotype was observed many times. V is TRBV9 and J is TRBJ2-7; the match to TRBD2 covers 13 bases. Germline V gene sequence: CDR1 SGDLS, CDR2 YYNGEE. The V gene end was trimmed by 4 bases and the J gene end by 7 bases; junction bases not matched to a gene: 11. This CDR3 has 16 residues. The CDR3 protein is CASSSRTSGSNSEQYF. DNA of the CDR3: TGTGCCAGCAGCTCAAGGACTAGCGGGAGTAATTCGGAGCAGTACTTC.

This clonotype was recorded a few times. CDR3 DNA: TGCGCCAGCAGCTTGGACCCCTCTATCTCCTACGAGCAGTACTTC. Translating it yields CASSLDPSISYEQYF. The rearrangement uses TRBV5-1 and TRBJ2-7; D gene uncertain. Germline values: CDR1 SGHRS, CDR2 YFSETQ. The CDR3 consists of 15 residues. With 0 bases removed from V and 0 bases from J, the gap between germline ends came to 10 bases.

J is TRBJ2-4 and V is TRBV5-4; possibly TRBD2 for D (6 bases). Germline V gene lookup returns CDR1 SGHNT and CDR2 YYREEE (reference sequence). This CDR3 contains 14 residues. Trimming pared 4 bases from V and 3 bases from J, leaving 11 bases between. The chain's CDR3 is CASSPWGGKNIQYF. In DNA form, the CDR3 reads TGTGCCAGCAGCCCCTGGGGAGGCAAAAACATTCAGTACTTC.

This clonotype has just one count. The gene calls are TRBV18 and TRBJ1-1; 7 bases match TRBD1. J lost 2 bases, V lost 3 bases, and 6 bases had no gene match. The CDR3 length is 15 residues. The germline V gene has CDR1 KGHSH and CDR2 LQKENI. As DNA, the CDR3 is TGTGCCAGCTCACCGATGGACAGGTCAAACACTGAAGCTTTCTTT. This translates into CASSPMDRSNTEAFF.

This clonotype was observed a few times. V is TRBV7-2 and J is TRBJ2-5; D not resolved. The germline gives CDR1 SGHTA, CDR2 FQGNSA. CDR3 length: 12 residues. V was cut by 5 bases and J by 4 bases, with 8 bases left in between. The CDR3 DNA sequence: TGTGCCAGCAGCGCCGGTCCAGAGACCCAGTACTTC. It encodes CASSAGPETQYF.